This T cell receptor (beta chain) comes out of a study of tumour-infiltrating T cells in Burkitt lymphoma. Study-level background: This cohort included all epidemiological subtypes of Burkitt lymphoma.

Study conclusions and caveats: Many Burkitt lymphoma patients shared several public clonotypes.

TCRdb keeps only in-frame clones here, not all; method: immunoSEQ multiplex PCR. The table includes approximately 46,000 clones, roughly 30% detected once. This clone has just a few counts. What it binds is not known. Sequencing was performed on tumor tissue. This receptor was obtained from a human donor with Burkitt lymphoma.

This CDR3 is CSVEWGPRDRGNTDTQYF. CDR3 coding DNA: TGCAGCGTTGAATGGGGGCCTCGGGACAGGGGGAACACAGATACGCAGTATTTT. V gene TRBV29-1 combines with J gene TRBJ2-3; 11 bases fit TRBD1. The germline V gene encodes CDR1 SQVTM and CDR2 ANQGSEA. The V gene end was trimmed by 2 bases and the J gene end by 2 bases; junction bases not matched to a gene: 12. This CDR3 is built from 18 residues.